These 6 T cell receptor beta chains originate from one sample sequenced in a study of T cells in Graves' hyperthyroidism and ophthalmopathy. The TCR beta CDR3 regions underwent amplification using RNA transcripts as the source. Primed by the HTBI set, a first-round RT-PCR was run on the TCR CDR3. One entry per CDR3 protein, called by TCRdb with MiXCR from the multiplex PCR reads. The sample has approximately 570,000 distinct CDR3 sequences, 15% to 20% seen once. The source material was blood. These TCRs come from a man in his forties with Graves' ophthalmopathy.

Many counts were recorded for this clonotype. The chain employs TRBV3-1 and TRBJ1-5, with no clear D. The CDR3 length is 16 residues. Looked up from germline, CDR1 is LGHDT and CDR2 is YNNKEL (reference sequence). The V gene lost 1 base and the J gene lost 3 bases, with 13 bases spanning the gap. The CDR3, as DNA: TGTGCCAGCAGCCAAGGAGGCACGGGAATCAATCAGCCCCAGCATTTT. Translating it yields CASSQGGTGINQPQHF.

The gene calls are TRBV5-1 and TRBJ2-1; no firm D call. With 6 bases removed from V and 7 bases from J, the gap between germline ends came to 14 bases. The CDR3 runs 13 residues. The germline V gene encodes CDR1 SGHRS and CDR2 YFSETQ. CDR3 sequence reads: CASTIGALNEQFF. Written as DNA, the CDR3 is TGCGCCAGCACCATAGGAGCGCTTAATGAGCAGTTCTTC.

This clonotype was detected many times. This sequence joins TRBV3-1 and TRBJ1-1; 9 nucleotides align to TRBD1. The CDR3 sequence is 12 residues long. The germline CDR1 and CDR2 sequences are LGHDT and YNNKEL (reference sequence). V lost 4 bases, J lost 7 bases, and 1 base stayed unmatched. The CDR3 nucleotides read TGTGCCAGCAGCCGGACAGGGGATGAAGCTTTCTTT. Its translation is CASSRTGDEAFF.

This clonotype was seen repeatedly, ten times or more. The gene calls are TRBV7-9 and TRBJ2-7; 10 bases are shared with TRBD1. CDR3 size: 14 residues. Germline loops: CDR1 SEHNR, CDR2 FQNEAQ (reference sequence). Trimming cost V 4 bases and J 6 bases; bases outside gene matches: 6. This CDR3 reads CASSSLDRGSEQYF. In DNA, the CDR3 is TGTGCCAGCAGCTCGTTGGACAGGGGGAGCGAGCAGTACTTC. The whole variable domain, remainder taken from reference TRBV7-9 and TRBJ2-7, is DTGVSQNPRHKITKRGQNVTFRCDPISEHNRLYWYRQTLGQGPEFLTYFQNEAQLEKSRLLSDRFSAERPKGSFSTLEIQRTEQGDSAMYLCASSSLDRGSEQYFGPGTRLTVT.

This clonotype was detected a few times. The chain recombines TRBV14 with TRBJ2-7, with 8 bases aligning to TRBD2. The J segment lost 3 bases and the V segment lost 4 bases, leaving 5 bases of the junction unmatched. This CDR3 has 14 residues. CDR1 SGHDN and CDR2 FVKESK come from the germline V gene. Written as DNA, the CDR3 is TGTGCCAGCAGCCCTTGGACTAGCCTCTACGAGCAGTACTTC. Its translation: CASSPWTSLYEQYF.

V gene TRBV6-1 combines with J gene TRBJ2-2; no clear D. The CDR3 sequence is 14 residues long. Trimming left V 2 bases short and J 7 bases short, with 11 bases between. Germline CDR1 reads MNHNS; CDR2 reads SASEGT. The CDR3 spells CASSEIRTGGELFF. Here the CDR3 DNA reads TGTGCCAGCAGTGAAATACGAACCGGCGGGGAGCTGTTTTTT.